The 16 T cell receptor beta chains below come from one sample, sequenced in a study of blood T cell repertoires in COVID-19. Method: immunoSEQ multiplex PCR; TCRdb's copy keeps in-frame clones and lacks some. The table has 83,000 or so clones, about 87% seen once. What was sequenced was peripheral blood. The receptor set was obtained from a man older than 75 with active or convalescent COVID-19.

With regard to this clone: Different DNA sequences within this sample yield the same CDR3. The chain uses TRBV28 and TRBJ2-5; 7 nucleotides match TRBD1. Germline loops: CDR1 MDHEN, CDR2 SYDVKM. The V and J ends lost 5 bases and 5 bases, in that order; junction bases with no gene match: 8. The length of the CDR3 is 14 residues. The chain's CDR3 is CASSTRQGRETQYF. The DNA of the CDR3 is TGTGCCAGCAGTACCAGACAGGGACGGGAGACCCAGTACTTC.

The chain carries TRBV2 and TRBJ1-5, with TRBD1 matching 7 bases. The CDR3 is 14 residues long. Germline trimming cut 5 bases from V and 6 bases from J; bases unmatched to any gene: 7. CDR1 and CDR2 (germline): SNHLY, FYNNEI. In DNA form, the CDR3 reads TGTGCCAGCAGTTTAGGGACAGACGGTCAGCCCCAGCATTTT. Translated: CASSLGTDGQPQHF.

This chain links TRBV19 with TRBJ2-2; 11 positions agree with TRBD2. Germline CDR1 and CDR2: LNHDA and SQIVND (reference sequence). J was trimmed by 3 bases and V by 7 bases; bases with no gene match: 7. This CDR3 has 16 amino acids. The DNA of the CDR3 is TGTGCCAGTAACCAACGACTAGCGGGGTACACCGGGGAGCTGTTTTTT. It translates to CASNQRLAGYTGELFF. The full variable domain, rest sourced from reference TRBV19 and TRBJ2-2, is DGGITQSPKYLFRKEGQNVTLSCEQNLNHDAMYWYRQDPGQGLRLIYYSQIVNDFQKGDIAEGYSVSREKKESFPLTVTSAQKNPTAFYLCASNQRLAGYTGELFFGEGSRLTVL.

This rearrangement joins TRBV19 to TRBJ2-1; TRBD2 is a possible D gene (7 bases). The CDR3 covers 17 residues. CDR1 and CDR2 (germline): LNHDA, SQIVND (reference sequence). Trimming removed 5 bases from V and 6 bases from J, with 23 bases in between. This CDR3 reads CASSPPPLRGASNEQFF. Written as DNA, the CDR3 is TGTGCCAGTAGTCCGCCGCCCCTACGGGGGGCGTCCAATGAGCAGTTCTTC.

The V and J genes are TRBV5-4 and TRBJ2-5; 11 bases agree with TRBD2. The V segment lost 5 bases and the J segment 2 bases; nucleotides outside the gene matches: 8. Germline CDR1 is SGHNT and CDR2 is YYREEE (reference sequence). CDR3 length: 16 amino acids. In DNA form, the CDR3 reads TGTGCCAGCAGACAATTTAGCGGGGGGGAACAAGAGACCCAGTACTTC. The encoded protein is CASRQFSGGEQETQYF.

The V call is TRBV30, the J call TRBJ1-6, with D possibly TRBD1 on 5 matching bases. There are 14 residues in the CDR3. The germline gives CDR1 GTSNPN, CDR2 SVGIG (reference sequence). V was clipped by 3 bases and J by 7 bases, with 13 bases between them. CDR3 coding DNA: TGTGCCTGGAGGCCCGCAGGGTGGAATTCACCCCTCCACTTT. It codes for CAWRPAGWNSPLHF.

This sequence joins TRBV29-1 and TRBJ2-3; D is possibly TRBD1 (5 bases). CDR1 is SQVTM and CDR2 is ANQGSEA in the germline V gene. The V end lost 3 bases, the J end lost 5 bases, and 9 bases lay between the germline ends. CDR3 length: 12 residues. The CDR3 DNA follows: TGCAGCGTTGACAGGGCGCAAGATACGCAGTATTTT. This codes for CSVDRAQDTQYF.

J is TRBJ1-1 and V is TRBV2; TRBD1 is a possible D gene (6 bases). This CDR3 comprises 15 residues. Germline V gene lookup returns CDR1 SNHLY and CDR2 FYNNEI. Trimming left V 6 bases short and J 1 base short, with 15 bases between. As DNA, the CDR3 is TGTGCCAGCAGGGAGGCAGGGGTTGGGAACACTGAAGCTTTCTTT. Translated, it gives CASREAGVGNTEAFF. Looking up the rest from reference TRBV2 and TRBJ1-1 gives the full variable domain: EPEVTQTPSHQVTQMGQEVILRCVPISNHLYFYWYRQILGQKVEFLVSFYNNEISEKSEIFDDQFSVERPDGSNFTLKIRSTKLEDSAMYFCASREAGVGNTEAFFGQGTRLTVV.

The V call is TRBV28, the J call TRBJ1-2, with TRBD1 matching 7 bases. The CDR3 runs to 15 residues. Germline V gives CDR1 MDHEN, CDR2 SYDVKM. J was trimmed by 3 bases and V by 7 bases; bases with no gene match: 11. The CDR3 DNA follows: TGTGCCAGCATCACTACCCCCGGGACAGACTATGGCTACACCTTC. Translated: CASITTPGTDYGYTF.

The chain recombines TRBV12-3 or TRBV12-4 with TRBJ1-6; no clear D gene. The CDR3 runs 12 residues. V dropped 5 bases and J dropped 6 bases, with 5 bases sitting between them. The CDR3: CASSLSNSPLHF. CDR3 DNA sequence: TGTGCCAGCAGTCTTAGTAATTCACCCCTCCACTTT.

The V and J genes are TRBV27 and TRBJ2-3; 8 positions match TRBD2. Germline-derived CDR1 and CDR2 are MNHEY and SMNVEV (reference sequence). The CDR3 is made up of 16 amino acids. With V trimmed by 6 bases and J by 2 bases, 10 bases remained unmatched. CDR3 DNA sequence: TGTGCCAGCAGGTCCCGGGGGGGGCTTGTCACAGATACGCAGTATTTT. It is translated as CASRSRGGLVTDTQYF.

This chain uses TRBV10-1 with TRBJ2-2, with D unresolved. This CDR3 region has 14 residues. Germline lookup yields CDR1 WNHNN and CDR2 SYGVQD (reference sequence). The germline V and J ends were trimmed by 2 bases and 1 base, with 5 bases remaining between them. CDR3 nucleotides: TGCGCCAGCAGTGAGATCGGGAACACCGGGGAGCTGTTTTTT. Translated: CASSEIGNTGELFF.

This clone has just a few counts. The chain couples TRBV4-1 to TRBJ1-4, with D maybe TRBD1 (6 bases). Deletions cut 1 base from V and 8 bases from J, with 8 bases between. Germline values: CDR1 MGHRA, CDR2 YSYEKL. This CDR3 spans 13 amino acids. In DNA form, the CDR3 reads TGCGCCAGCAGCCAAGGCAGGGGCGAAAAACTGTTTTTT. It is translated as CASSQGRGEKLFF.

The chain uses TRBV11-2 and TRBJ2-5, with 9 bases fitting TRBD1. CDR3 length: 16 amino acids. Trimming cost V 3 bases and J 4 bases; bases outside gene matches: 9. CDR1 is SGHAT and CDR2 is FQNNGV in the germline V gene. In nucleotides, the CDR3 is TGTGCCAGCAGCTTCCTTCCCGGGACAGGGATAGAGACCCAGTACTTC. Encoded protein: CASSFLPGTGIETQYF.

V and J are TRBV27 and TRBJ2-2; a weak D match, TRBD2 (5 bases). V lost 2 bases and J lost 5, with 9 bases in between. The CDR3 loop spans 14 amino acids. Germline V CDR1 and CDR2: MNHEY, SMNVEV (reference sequence). CDR3 protein: CASSLGSGTGELFF. CDR3 DNA: TGTGCCAGCAGTTTAGGTTCGGGGACCGGGGAGCTGTTTTTT.

This chain links TRBV6-5 with TRBJ1-2; D gene uncertain. Germline CDR1 and CDR2: MNHEY and SVGAGI. Trimming took off 6 bases at V and 0 bases at J, with 5 bases between the two ends. The CDR3 covers 12 residues. The DNA of the CDR3 is TGTGCCAGCAGGCCGGCTAACTATGGCTACACCTTC. Translation: CASRPANYGYTF.